The sequence of this T cell receptor beta chain was determined in a study of read filtering for tumor transcriptome and immune sequencing (dated by TCRdb to 2019 to 2021). In terms of the full investigation: Of the patients in the cohort, about 16 were male and some 15 were female, and their mean age was around 66 years, with a range of roughly 40 to 80. Under revised international staging, eight or nine patients fell into R-ISS I, 15 to 20 into R-ISS II and more than five into R-ISS III. Whole-transcriptome libraries were prepared with the TruSeq RNA Access Library Prep Kit after DNase treatment. TCR-region mapped reads per sample ranged from about 3.5 to 10.27 million with IR-seq versus only about 75 to 1,400 with RNA-seq. The study compared TCR repertoires from targeted immune repertoire sequencing and bulk whole-transcriptome sequencing run on the same bone marrow samples. One of the main goals was to work out a read-filtering strategy for immune repertoire data, in particular whether clonotypes backed by only a single read should be removed. Overall study results and their limits: The sorted CD138-negative fraction was a mixed bone marrow immune population, not purified T cells. Compared with RNA-seq, IR-seq captured clonotypes at much greater depth and more reliably, and a smaller IR-seq throughput was enough to identify most of the shared clonotypes. Removing single-read clonotypes increased the correlation between IR-seq and RNA-seq shared clonotype proportions. In IR-seq, single-read clonotypes were approximately 80% of clonotypes but 3% to 4.5% of total reads; in RNA-seq they were 74.6% of clonotypes and 35% to 45% of reads.

TCR libraries were constructed from approximately 360 ng RNA using the Immunoverse kit, and molecular barcoded adaptors covering alpha/delta and beta/gamma chains were employed. TCR library preparation used the same RNA that was used for transcriptome sequencing. TCR libraries were sequenced on an Illumina HiSeq 4000 with 2 x 150 cycles. As for the original processing: With MiXCR, TCR reads were aligned to human V, D, J and C references and assembled into CDR3 clonotypes, with quality filtering and error correction included. Clonotype counts and gene usage diversity were analyzed with the tcR package in R. Raw mapping reads were checked after the RNA-seq reads had been mapped by STAR aligner version 2.5.3a onto the human GRCh37 genome. IR-seq fastq files were randomly downsampled with Seqtk 1.3 to test the effect of sequencing depth on detected clonotypes. TCRdb reprocessed the public reads (quality trimming at Q25 with fastp, clone calling with MiXCR) and kept in-frame beta chains. Rows with a matching CDR3 protein are joined into one entry that keeps the most common DNA and genes. The V and J calls shown here were made by TCRdb, not taken from the authors' results. For this sample there are 39,000 or so distinct CDR3 sequences; under 15% appear just once. The ten largest clonotypes hold around 28% of the sample.

Bone marrow was sampled from every patient at the time of active disease. Ficoll-Hypaque density gradient centrifugation was used to isolate the bone marrow mononuclear cells. Myeloma plasma cells were removed and CD138-negative cells were collected by negative selection after labeling with CD138 magnetic microbeads on a MACS separator. Flow cytometry with CD138 antibodies on an Attune NxT was used to check how pure the isolated cells were. Total RNA was extracted using TRIzol reagent and was quantified on a NanoDrop spectrophotometer. Paired RNA-seq and IR-seq were performed on the CD138-negative bone marrow sample of each patient. CDR1 and CDR2 are read off the germline V gene as MNHNS and SASEGT. V has 4 bases trimmed and J has 4 bases trimmed; junction bases matching no gene number 12. Taken from cysteine to phenylalanine, the CDR3 has 17 residues. This entry keeps only the CDR3 DNA: 51 bases, framed from base 1.

This clonotype has a count of ten or more. This receptor's antigen is unknown. Base qualities are not provided; no much larger clone lies one nucleotide away. The origin of this receptor is a donor aged 40 or older with multiple myeloma. Specimen: a population of CD138-negative cells sorted from bone marrow. The cell subset or site label of this sample denotes: bone marrow mononuclear cells depleted of CD138+ plasma/myeloma cells by negative magnetic selection. This chain joins TRBV6-1 to TRBJ2-1; TRBD2 fits 8 bases in the junction. The CDR3 protein sequence reads: CASSAAGGIWGYNEQFF. The DNA sequence is as follows: TGTGCCAGCAGTGCGGCGGGAGGAATATGGGGATACAATGAGCAGTTCTTC.